These 13 T cell receptor beta chains share one sample of origin, sequenced in a study of T cells in Graves' hyperthyroidism and ophthalmopathy. Amplification of TCR beta CDR3 regions was performed using RNA transcripts as template. The study used the HTBI primer set for a first-round RT-PCR of the TCR CDR3. TCRdb reprocessed the multiplex PCR reads with MiXCR, giving one entry per CDR3 protein. The data hold approximately 380,000 distinct CDR3 sequences, with less than 20% observed a single time. The specimen sequenced was blood. All receptors come from a man between 18 and 29 years old with Graves' ophthalmopathy.

In its sample, this clonotype was seen many times. The rearrangement links TRBV7-2 to TRBJ2-1; 8 positions agree with TRBD2. Germline V gene data show CDR1 as SGHTA and CDR2 as FQGNSA. The CDR3 covers 14 residues. V shed 3 bases, J shed 9 bases, and the junction held 7 bases outside the gene matches. For the CDR3, the DNA is TGTGCCAGCAGCTTGGGCGGGGGGCGGGGTGAGCAGTTCTTC. Protein sequence: CASSLGGGRGEQFF.

The genes are TRBV15 and TRBJ1-3; D unresolved. V gave up 1 base and J gave up 0 bases, with 4 bases separating them. Per germline, CDR1 LNHNV and CDR2 YYDKDF (reference sequence). The CDR3 sequence is 14 residues long. CDR3 residues: CATSRGNSGNTIYF. Written as DNA, the CDR3 is TGTGCCACCAGCAGAGGGAACTCTGGAAACACCATATATTTT. The variable domain in full, with the rest retrieved from reference TRBV15 and TRBJ1-3, is DAMVIQNPRYQVTQFGKPVTLSCSQTLNHNVMYWYQQKSSQAPKLLFHYYDKDFNNEADTPDNFQSRRPNTSFCFLDIRSPGLGDTAMYLCATSRGNSGNTIYFGEGSWLTVV.

Turning to this clonotype: A single base separates this from a much larger clone, so it may be a read error. V and J are TRBV29-1 and TRBJ1-1; D perhaps matches TRBD1 (6 bases). CDR1 and CDR2 (germline): SQVTM, ANQGSEA. V was trimmed by 2 bases and J by 2 bases, leaving 15 bases between them. This CDR3 is 15 amino acids long. CDR3 sequence (DNA): TGCAGCGTTGAAAGGACAAGGGGGATCAACACTGAAGCTTTCTTT. The encoded protein is CSVERTRGINTEAFF.

This clonotype has ten or more counts. This rearrangement joins TRBV3-1 to TRBJ1-1; TRBD1 is a possible D gene (6 bases). The CDR3 covers 14 residues. Between the trimmed V and J ends, which lost 5 bases and 2 bases, there was a span of 12 bases. Germline V lookup: CDR1 LGHDT, CDR2 YNNKEL (reference sequence). The CDR3 is CASSLRTDNTEAFF. The CDR3 coding sequence is TGTGCCAGCAGCTTAAGGACAGACAACACTGAAGCTTTCTTT.

This rearrangement joins TRBV6-1 to TRBJ2-5, with D unresolved. With 6 bases removed from V and 10 bases from J, the gap between germline ends came to 12 bases. Germline values: CDR1 MNHNS, CDR2 SASEGT. The CDR3 sequence is 11 residues long. CDR3 region: CASSRAVDQYF. CDR3 nucleotides: TGTGCCAGCAGCCGGGCGGTAGACCAGTACTTC.

This clonotype was counted many times. The chain recombines TRBV2 with TRBJ1-2; perhaps TRBD1 as D (6 bases). The V end lost 9 bases, the J end lost 3 bases, and 11 bases lay between the germline ends. The CDR3 extends over 12 amino acids. The germline V gene has CDR1 SNHLY and CDR2 FYNNEI. The CDR3 sequence is CARLQGDYGYTF. The CDR3 DNA sequence: TGTGCCAGACTACAGGGAGACTATGGCTACACCTTC.

This clonotype has at least ten counts. This chain joins TRBV18 and TRBJ2-7; 7 bases map to TRBD1. The J segment lost 3 bases and the V segment lost 0 bases, leaving 2 bases of the junction unmatched. This CDR3 has 14 residues. CDR1 and CDR2 from the germline V gene are KGHSH and LQKENI. The CDR3 DNA is TGTGCCAGCTCACCACCGACAGGGAACTACGAGCAGTACTTC. Amino acids: CASSPPTGNYEQYF. Full variable domain (rest looked up from reference TRBV18 and TRBJ2-7): NAGVMQNPRHLVRRRGQEARLRCSPMKGHSHVYWYRQLPEEGLKFMVYLQKENIIDESGMPKERFSAEFPKEGPSILRIQQVVRGDSAAYFCASSPPTGNYEQYFGPGTRLTVT.

The rearrangement links TRBV4-1 to TRBJ1-3; the D is unclear. Per the germline V gene, CDR1 is MGHRA and CDR2 is YSYEKL. CDR3 size: 13 residues. The V gene lost 4 bases and the J gene lost 4 bases, with 8 bases spanning the gap. CDR3 sequence (DNA): TGCGCCAGCAGCCTTAGGGCGGGAAACACCATATATTTT. Its protein product is CASSLRAGNTIYF.

This clonotype has ten or more counts. The chain joins TRBV3-1 to TRBJ2-5; the D gene is possibly TRBD2 (5 bases). Trimming cost V 0 bases and J 5 bases, with 13 bases left between them. Per germline, CDR1 LGHDT and CDR2 YNNKEL (reference sequence). The CDR3 runs 15 residues. The DNA of the CDR3 is TGTGCCAGCAGCCAAGATCGAGTCGGGGAGGAGACCCAGTACTTC. It yields the protein CASSQDRVGEETQYF.

This clonotype has a handful of counts. The CDR3 coding sequence is TGTGCCAGCAGATCGGGACAGGGGAACACTGAAGCTTTCTTT. The encoded protein is CASRSGQGNTEAFF. The chain combines TRBV7-9 with TRBJ1-1; TRBD1 matches at 9 bases. This CDR3 is built from 14 residues. V lost 6 bases and J lost 1; bases outside the gene matches: 3. CDR1 is SEHNR, CDR2 FQNEAQ, per germline (reference sequence).

Note on this clonotype: Since a much larger clone is just one base distant, this may be a read error. The chain links TRBV13 to TRBJ2-7; 12 bases line up with TRBD2. The germline CDR1 and CDR2 sequences are PRHDT and FYEKMQ (reference sequence). J was trimmed by 7 bases and V by 4 bases; bases with no gene match: 11. This CDR3 contains 16 residues. The CDR3 spells CASSSPTSGGRDEQYF. As DNA, the CDR3 is TGTGCCAGCAGCTCCCCGACTAGCGGGGGTCGGGATGAGCAGTACTTC.

This clonotype was detected ten times or more. The V and J genes are TRBV7-2 and TRBJ2-7, with 10 bases matching TRBD2. V shed 2 bases, J shed 3 bases, and the junction held 7 bases outside the gene matches. This CDR3 is built from 16 residues. Germline CDR1 and CDR2: SGHTA and FQGNSA. In nucleotides, the CDR3 is TGTGCCAGCAGCTTATATAGTAGCGGGGGGAACTACGAGCAGTACTTC. Translating gives CASSLYSSGGNYEQYF.

J is TRBJ1-1 and V is TRBV20-1; maybe TRBD1 (6 bases). Germline CDR1 reads DFQATT; CDR2 reads SNEGSKA (reference sequence). The CDR3 has 16 residues. V shed 0 bases and J shed 2 bases, with 16 bases lying between them. The CDR3 loop is CSARDPGGRPNTEAFF. The DNA for the CDR3 is TGCAGTGCTAGAGATCCGGGGGGGCGGCCTAACACTGAAGCTTTCTTT.